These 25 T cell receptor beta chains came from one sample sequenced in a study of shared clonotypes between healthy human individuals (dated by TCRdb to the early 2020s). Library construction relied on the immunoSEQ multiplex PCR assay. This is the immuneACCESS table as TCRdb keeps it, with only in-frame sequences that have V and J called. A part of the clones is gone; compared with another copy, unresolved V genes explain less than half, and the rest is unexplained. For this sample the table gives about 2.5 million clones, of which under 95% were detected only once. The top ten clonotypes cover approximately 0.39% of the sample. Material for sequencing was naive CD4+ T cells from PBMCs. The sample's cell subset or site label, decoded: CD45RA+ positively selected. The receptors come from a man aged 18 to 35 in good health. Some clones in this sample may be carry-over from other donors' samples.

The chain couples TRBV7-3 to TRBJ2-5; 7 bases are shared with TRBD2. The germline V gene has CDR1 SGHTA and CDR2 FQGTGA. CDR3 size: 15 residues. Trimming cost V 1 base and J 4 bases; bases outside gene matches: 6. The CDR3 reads CASSLRAGAPETQYF. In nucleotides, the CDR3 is TGTGCCAGCAGCTTAAGGGCGGGAGCCCCAGAGACCCAGTACTTC.

The CDR3 sequence: CASSLGTGLSNTEAFF. Here the CDR3 DNA reads TGTGCCAGCTCACTTGGGACAGGGCTCTCGAACACTGAAGCTTTCTTT. V usage is TRBV18 and J usage is TRBJ1-1; 9 bases map to TRBD1. With V trimmed by 4 bases and J by 1 base, 7 bases remained unmatched. The CDR3 extends over 16 amino acids. The V gene's germline CDR1 is KGHSH and CDR2 LQKENI.

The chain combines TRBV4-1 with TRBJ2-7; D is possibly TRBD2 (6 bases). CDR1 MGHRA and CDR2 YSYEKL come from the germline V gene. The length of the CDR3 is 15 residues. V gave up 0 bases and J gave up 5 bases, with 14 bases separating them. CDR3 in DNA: TGCGCCAGCAGCCAAGAGGCCGGGAGAGGCAACGAGCAGTACTTC. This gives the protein CASSQEAGRGNEQYF.

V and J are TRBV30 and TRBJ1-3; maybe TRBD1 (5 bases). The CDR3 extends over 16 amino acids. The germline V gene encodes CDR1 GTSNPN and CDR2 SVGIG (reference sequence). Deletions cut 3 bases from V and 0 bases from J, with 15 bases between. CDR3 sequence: CAWRISRVHSGNTIYF. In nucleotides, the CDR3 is TGTGCCTGGAGGATCAGCAGGGTGCACTCTGGAAACACCATATATTTT.

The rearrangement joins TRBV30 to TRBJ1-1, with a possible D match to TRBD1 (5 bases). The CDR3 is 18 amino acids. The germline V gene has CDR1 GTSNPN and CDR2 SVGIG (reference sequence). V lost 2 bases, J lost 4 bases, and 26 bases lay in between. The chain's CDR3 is CAWSPHGTGGFKSTEAFF. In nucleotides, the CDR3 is TGTGCCTGGAGTCCCCATGGGACCGGCGGTTTTAAGAGCACTGAAGCTTTCTTT.

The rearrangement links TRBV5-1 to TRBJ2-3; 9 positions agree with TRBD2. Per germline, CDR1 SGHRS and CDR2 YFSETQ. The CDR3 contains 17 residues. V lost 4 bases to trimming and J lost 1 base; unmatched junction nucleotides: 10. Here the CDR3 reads CASSPRLAAAGTDTQYF. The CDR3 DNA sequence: TGCGCCAGCAGCCCTCGACTAGCGGCAGCGGGCACAGATACGCAGTATTTT.

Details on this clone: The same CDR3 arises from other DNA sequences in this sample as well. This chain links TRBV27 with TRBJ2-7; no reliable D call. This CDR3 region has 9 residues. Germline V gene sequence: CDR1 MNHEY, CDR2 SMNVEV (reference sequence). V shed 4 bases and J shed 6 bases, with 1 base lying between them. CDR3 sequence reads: CASSSEQYF. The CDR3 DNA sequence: TGTGCCAGCAGTTCCGAGCAGTACTTC.

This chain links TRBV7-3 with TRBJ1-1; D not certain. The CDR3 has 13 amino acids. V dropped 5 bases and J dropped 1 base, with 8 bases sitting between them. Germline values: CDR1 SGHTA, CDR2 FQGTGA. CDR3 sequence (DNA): TGTGCCAGCAGCCAAAACAAGAACACTGAAGCTTTCTTT. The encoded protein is CASSQNKNTEAFF. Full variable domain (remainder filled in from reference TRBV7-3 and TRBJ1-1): GAGVSQTPSNKVTEKGKYVELRCDPISGHTALYWYRQSLGQGPEFLIYFQGTGAADDSGLPNDRFFAVRPEGSVSTLKIQRTERGDSAVYLCASSQNKNTEAFFGQGTRLTVV.

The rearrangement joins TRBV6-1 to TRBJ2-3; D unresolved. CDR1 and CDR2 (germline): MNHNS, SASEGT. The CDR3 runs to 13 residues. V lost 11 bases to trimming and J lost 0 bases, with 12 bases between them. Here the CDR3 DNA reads TGTGCCGCAGGCCGAGGTAGCACAGATACGCAGTATTTT. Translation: CAAGRGSTDTQYF.

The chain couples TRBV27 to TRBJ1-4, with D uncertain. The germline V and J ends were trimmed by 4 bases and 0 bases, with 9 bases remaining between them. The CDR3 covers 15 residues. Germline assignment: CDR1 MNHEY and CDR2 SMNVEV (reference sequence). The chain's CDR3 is CASSSPTATNEKLFF. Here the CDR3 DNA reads TGTGCCAGCAGTTCCCCTACAGCAACTAATGAAAAACTGTTTTTT.

DNA of the CDR3: TGTGCCAGCAGCCACGACAGGAGAGATACGCAGTATTTT. Translated: CASSHDRRDTQYF. The chain combines TRBV13 with TRBJ2-3, with a weak D call TRBD1 (6 bases). The V end lost 5 bases, the J end lost 5 bases, and 11 bases lay between the germline ends. The CDR3 runs 13 residues. Germline V gene data show CDR1 as PRHDT and CDR2 as FYEKMQ (reference sequence). The full variable domain, rest sourced from reference TRBV13 and TRBJ2-3, is AAGVIQSPRHLIKEKRETATLKCYPIPRHDTVYWYQQGPGQDPQFLISFYEKMQSDKGSIPDRFSAQQFSDYHSELNMSSLELGDSALYFCASSHDRRDTQYFGPGTRLTVL.

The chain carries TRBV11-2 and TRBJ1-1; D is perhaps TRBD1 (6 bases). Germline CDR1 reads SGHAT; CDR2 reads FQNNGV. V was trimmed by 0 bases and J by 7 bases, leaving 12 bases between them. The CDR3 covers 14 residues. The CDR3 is CASSLEGAGDEAFF. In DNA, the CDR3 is TGTGCCAGCAGCTTAGAGGGGGCAGGGGATGAAGCTTTCTTT.

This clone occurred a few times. In DNA form, the CDR3 reads TGTGCCAGCAGTTTAGCCCAGCTTTATAGCAATCAGCCCCAGCATTTT. Protein product: CASSLAQLYSNQPQHF. The gene calls are TRBV28 and TRBJ1-5; D call uncertain. The CDR3 is 16 residues long. V lost 2 bases and J 0 bases, leaving 11 bases between the germline ends. Germline CDR1 MDHEN, CDR2 SYDVKM.

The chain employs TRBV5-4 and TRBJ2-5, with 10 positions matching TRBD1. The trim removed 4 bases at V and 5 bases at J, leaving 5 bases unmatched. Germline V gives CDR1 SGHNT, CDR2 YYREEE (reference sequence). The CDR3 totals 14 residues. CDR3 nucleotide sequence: TGTGCCAGCAGCCGGGACAGGGGAACTGAGACCCAGTACTTC. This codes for CASSRDRGTETQYF.

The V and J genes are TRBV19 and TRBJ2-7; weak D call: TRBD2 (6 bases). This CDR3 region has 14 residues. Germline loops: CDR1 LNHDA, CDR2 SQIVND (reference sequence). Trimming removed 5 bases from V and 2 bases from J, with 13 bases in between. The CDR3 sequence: CASSSRGGPYEQYF. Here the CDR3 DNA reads TGTGCCAGTAGTTCCCGGGGAGGACCCTACGAGCAGTACTTC.

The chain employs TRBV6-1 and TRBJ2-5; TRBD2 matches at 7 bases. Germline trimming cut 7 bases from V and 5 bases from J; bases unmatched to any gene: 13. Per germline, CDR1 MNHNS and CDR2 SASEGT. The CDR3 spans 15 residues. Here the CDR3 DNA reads TGTGCCAGCACTGGAGGAGCGGGGACCTTCGAGACCCAGTACTTC. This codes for CASTGGAGTFETQYF.

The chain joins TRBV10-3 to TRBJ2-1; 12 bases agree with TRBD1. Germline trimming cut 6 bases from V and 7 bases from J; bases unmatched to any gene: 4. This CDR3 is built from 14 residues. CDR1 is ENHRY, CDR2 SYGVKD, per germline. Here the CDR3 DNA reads TGTGCCATCAGGGGACAGGGGGCGGGGAATGAGCAGTTCTTC. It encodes CAIRGQGAGNEQFF.

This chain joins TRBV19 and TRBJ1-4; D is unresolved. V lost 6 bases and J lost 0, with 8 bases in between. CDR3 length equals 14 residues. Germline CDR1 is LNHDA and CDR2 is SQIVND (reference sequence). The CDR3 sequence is CASRQTATNEKLFF. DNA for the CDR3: TGTGCCAGTAGGCAGACGGCAACTAATGAAAAACTGTTTTTT.

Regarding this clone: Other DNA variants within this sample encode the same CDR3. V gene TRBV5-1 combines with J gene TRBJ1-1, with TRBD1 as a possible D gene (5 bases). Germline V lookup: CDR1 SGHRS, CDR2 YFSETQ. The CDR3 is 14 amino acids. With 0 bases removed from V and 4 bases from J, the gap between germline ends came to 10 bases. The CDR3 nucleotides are TGCGCCAGCAGCTTGGCGGGGCAGTTCACTGAAGCTTTCTTT. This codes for CASSLAGQFTEAFF.

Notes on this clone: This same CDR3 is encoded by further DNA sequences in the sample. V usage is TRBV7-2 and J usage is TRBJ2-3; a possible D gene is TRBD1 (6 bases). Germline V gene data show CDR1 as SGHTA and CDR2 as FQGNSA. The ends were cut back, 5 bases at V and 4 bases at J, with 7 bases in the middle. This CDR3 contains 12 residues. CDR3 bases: TGTGCCAGCAGCCCAGGGGCAGATACGCAGTATTTT. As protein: CASSPGADTQYF.

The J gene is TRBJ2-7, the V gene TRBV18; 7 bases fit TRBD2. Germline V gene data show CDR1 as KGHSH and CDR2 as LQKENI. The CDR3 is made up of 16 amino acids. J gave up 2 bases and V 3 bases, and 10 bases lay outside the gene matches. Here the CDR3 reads CASSPPSAGATYEQYF. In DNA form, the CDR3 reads TGTGCCAGCTCACCTCCCTCCGCGGGAGCTACCTACGAGCAGTACTTC.

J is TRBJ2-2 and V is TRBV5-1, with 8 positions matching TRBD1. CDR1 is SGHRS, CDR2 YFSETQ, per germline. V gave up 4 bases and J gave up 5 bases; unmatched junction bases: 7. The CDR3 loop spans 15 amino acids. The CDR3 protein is CASSPRTGQTGELFF. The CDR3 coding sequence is TGCGCCAGCAGCCCCCGGACAGGGCAGACCGGGGAGCTGTTTTTT.

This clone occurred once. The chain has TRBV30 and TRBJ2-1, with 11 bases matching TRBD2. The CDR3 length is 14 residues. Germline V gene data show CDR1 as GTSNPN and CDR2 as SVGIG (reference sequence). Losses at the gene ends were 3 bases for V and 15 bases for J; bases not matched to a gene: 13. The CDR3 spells CAWSSLAGGPLRFF. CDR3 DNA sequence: TGTGCCTGGAGCAGCCTAGCGGGAGGTCCTCTCCGGTTCTTC.

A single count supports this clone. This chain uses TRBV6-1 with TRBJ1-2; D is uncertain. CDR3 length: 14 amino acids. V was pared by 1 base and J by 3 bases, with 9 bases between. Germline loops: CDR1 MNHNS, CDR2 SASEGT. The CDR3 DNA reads TGTGCCAGCAGTGAAGGGGCGGGATACTATGGCTACACCTTC. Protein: CASSEGAGYYGYTF.

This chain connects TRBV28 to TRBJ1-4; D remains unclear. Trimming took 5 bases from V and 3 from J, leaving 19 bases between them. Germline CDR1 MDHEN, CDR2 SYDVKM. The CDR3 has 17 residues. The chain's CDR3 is CASSLTFPGRANEKLFF. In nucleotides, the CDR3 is TGTGCCAGCAGTCTGACCTTCCCCGGGCGGGCTAATGAAAAACTGTTTTTT.